This T cell receptor (beta chain) emerged from a study of T cell responses to AZD1222 COVID-19 vaccine. Concerning this clone itself: No antigen is known for it.

The method was immunoSEQ multiplex PCR; TCRdb's version includes in-frame clones alone and lacks a portion of them. The sample contains approximately 170,000 clones, 80% to 90% of which appear only once. Study-wide results and limits: Targeting of unmutated variant regions was reportedly seen in nearly half of spike-specific TCRs. Clonal diversity may have been underestimated, and the donors were mostly white British, with more females than males. Spike-specific TCR breadth and depth went up after people got two AZD1222 doses.

This sample comprised peripheral blood, obtained on day 0 of AZD1222 vaccination. The receptor was isolated from an adult in good health.

The CDR3 spells CASSGQGGSPLHF. The CDR3 nucleotides read TGTGCCAGCAGTGGACAGGGTGGTTCACCCCTCCACTTT. The chain employs TRBV9 and TRBJ1-6; 8 nucleotides align to TRBD1. V lost 5 bases, J lost 9 bases, and 4 bases stayed unmatched. The CDR3 covers 13 residues. CDR1 is SGDLS, CDR2 YYNGEE, per germline.